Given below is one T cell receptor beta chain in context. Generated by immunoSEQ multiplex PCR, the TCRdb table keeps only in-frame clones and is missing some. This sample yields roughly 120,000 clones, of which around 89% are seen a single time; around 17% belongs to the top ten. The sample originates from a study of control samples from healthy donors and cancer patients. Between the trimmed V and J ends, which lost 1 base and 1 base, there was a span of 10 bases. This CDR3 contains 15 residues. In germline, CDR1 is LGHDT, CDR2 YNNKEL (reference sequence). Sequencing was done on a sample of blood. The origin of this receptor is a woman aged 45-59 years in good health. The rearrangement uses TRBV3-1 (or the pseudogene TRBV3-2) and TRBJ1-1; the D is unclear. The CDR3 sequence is CASSQARRRNTEAFF. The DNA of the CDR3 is TGTGCCAGCAGCCAAGCACGCCGCCGGAACACTGAAGCTTTCTTT.